Listed here is a single T cell receptor (beta chain). As yet, its antigen is unknown. Generated by immunoSEQ multiplex PCR, the TCRdb table keeps only in-frame clones and is missing some. The data show around 80,000 clones, 75% to 90% seen once. The time point: week 23, last vaccination. Doses of 300 ug of mutant IDH1 20-mer peptide were given with topical imiquimod. This sample is drawn from a study of a mutant IDH1 vaccine in newly diagnosed glioma. Across the study: Vaccinations, eight in total, occurred in weeks 1, 3, 5, 7, 11, 15, 19, 23. Commencement of vaccination occurred 4-6 weeks following radiotherapy alone, or concurrently with temozolomide cycles.

Broader study findings: Overall, almost 95% of patients had vaccine-induced immune responses.

Germline CDR1 is MNHNS and CDR2 is SASEGT. The V segment lost 1 base and the J segment 6 bases; nucleotides outside the gene matches: 11. The CDR3 runs 17 residues. The chain uses TRBV6-1 and TRBJ2-3, with 9 bases aligning to TRBD2. The sequences come from PBMCs, collected from a glioma patient whose treatment included an IDH1 peptide vaccine. This clonotype originated in a woman between 50 and 59 years old with glioma. CDR3 DNA: TGTGCCAGCAGTGAAGGAGGTAGCGGGAGTTTTCTGGATACGCAGTATTTT. As protein: CASSEGGSGSFLDTQYF.